A single sample gave rise to the 9 T cell receptor beta chains below, sequenced in a study of CD8 T cells in Susac syndrome. The RNA, about 0.5 to 1 ug, was put through reverse transcription using random hexamers. MiXCR was run by TCRdb on the immunoSEQ multiplex PCR reads, yielding one entry per CDR3 protein. The table shows 60,000 to 75,000 distinct CDR3 sequences, with just under 95% occurring only once. The source material was CD8+ T cells from PBMCs. These receptors all come from a human donor in good health.

The J gene is TRBJ2-1, the V gene TRBV19; D not certain. Per the germline V gene, CDR1 is LNHDA and CDR2 is SQIVND (reference sequence). There are 17 residues in the CDR3. The ends were cut back, 1 base at V and 7 bases at J, with 20 bases in the middle. As DNA, the CDR3 is TGTGCCAGTAGTATAGGCTCCAGGATAGATCCGGGTAATGAGCAGTTCTTC. Encoded protein: CASSIGSRIDPGNEQFF.

This chain links TRBV4-3 with TRBJ1-1; possible D gene TRBD1, 5 bases. Trimming left V 0 bases short and J 5 bases short, with 13 bases between. Germline lookup yields CDR1 LGHNA and CDR2 YSLEER. The CDR3 sequence is 15 residues long. CDR3 loop: CASSQDLRGETEAFF. For the CDR3, the DNA is TGCGCCAGCAGCCAAGATCTGAGGGGAGAGACTGAAGCTTTCTTT.

The rearrangement uses TRBV29-1 and TRBJ1-2; D not resolved. The CDR3 covers 13 residues. Trimming removed 6 bases at V and 2 bases at J, with 13 bases between. Per germline, CDR1 SQVTM and CDR2 ANQGSEA. CDR3 DNA: TGCAGCGTCGTCCCCACGGCGAACTATGGCTACACCTTC. Protein product: CSVVPTANYGYTF.

The chain has TRBV28 and TRBJ2-4, with a weak D call TRBD2 (7 bases). The CDR3 consists of 15 residues. Germline V lookup: CDR1 MDHEN, CDR2 SYDVKM. Between the trimmed V and J ends, which lost 3 bases and 1 base, there was a span of 10 bases. DNA for the CDR3: TGTGCCAGCAGTTTGGGGGGGCTGGCCAAAAACATTCAGTACTTC. Translating gives CASSLGGLAKNIQYF.

J is TRBJ1-1 and V is TRBV29-1; the match to TRBD1 covers 7 bases. This CDR3 spans 14 amino acids. The V segment lost 2 bases and the J segment 3 bases; nucleotides outside the gene matches: 6. CDR1 is SQVTM and CDR2 is ANQGSEA in the germline V gene. CDR3 region: CSVERGTGDTEAFF. The CDR3 DNA reads as TGCAGCGTTGAAAGGGGTACAGGGGACACTGAAGCTTTCTTT.

This rearrangement joins TRBV29-1 to TRBJ2-2, with 12 bases fitting TRBD1. Germline V gene lookup returns CDR1 SQVTM and CDR2 ANQGSEA. V was clipped by 7 bases and J by 4 bases; unmatched bases: 10. CDR3 length: 16 residues. The CDR3 nucleotides are TGCAGCGCTTACTACCGGGACAGGGGGCTCACCGGGGAGCTGTTTTTT. This codes for CSAYYRDRGLTGELFF.

The chain is built from TRBV14 and TRBJ1-2; D remains unclear. Trimming shortened V by 4 bases and J by 4 bases, and 10 bases separated the two germline ends. The CDR3 contains 13 residues. Looked up from germline, CDR1 is SGHDN and CDR2 is FVKESK. The CDR3 DNA sequence: TGTGCCAGCAGCCCTGGCAGGACCTATGGCTACACCTTC. Protein sequence: CASSPGRTYGYTF. The variable domain in full, completed from reference TRBV14 and TRBJ1-2, reads EAGVTQFPSHSVIEKGQTVTLRCDPISGHDNLYWYRRVMGKEIKFLLHFVKESKQDESGMPNNRFLAERTGGTYSTLKVQPAELEDSGVYFCASSPGRTYGYTFGSGTRLTVV.

The chain carries TRBV6-6 and TRBJ2-3; 8 bases align to TRBD2. V lost 1 base to trimming and J lost 6 bases; unmatched junction nucleotides: 0. The CDR3 contains 13 residues. Germline CDR1 reads MNHNY; CDR2 reads SVGAGI (reference sequence). The CDR3 here is CASSYLAGDTQYF. DNA of the CDR3: TGTGCCAGCAGTTACTTAGCGGGGGATACGCAGTATTTT.

The chain employs TRBV4-2 and TRBJ1-1; maybe TRBD1 (6 bases). The CDR3 contains 12 residues. Germline CDR1 and CDR2: LGHNA and YNFKEQ. Trimming took off 5 bases at V and 4 bases at J, with 8 bases between the two ends. As DNA, the CDR3 is TGTGCCAGCAGCGCAGGGGCCACTGAAGCTTTCTTT. Encoded protein: CASSAGATEAFF.